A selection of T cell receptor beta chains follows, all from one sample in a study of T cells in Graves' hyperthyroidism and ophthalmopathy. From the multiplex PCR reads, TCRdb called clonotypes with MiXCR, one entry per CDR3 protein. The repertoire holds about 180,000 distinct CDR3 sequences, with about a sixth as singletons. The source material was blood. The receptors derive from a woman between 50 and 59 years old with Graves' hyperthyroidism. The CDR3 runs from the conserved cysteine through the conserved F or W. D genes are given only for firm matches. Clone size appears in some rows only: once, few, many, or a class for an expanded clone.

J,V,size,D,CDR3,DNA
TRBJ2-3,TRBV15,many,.,CATSGGGHTDTQYF,TGTGCCACCAGCGGCGGGGGCCACACAGATACGCAGTATTTT
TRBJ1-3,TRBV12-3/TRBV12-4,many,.,CASSHPPGTGNTIYF,TGTGCCAGCAGCCATCCCCCGGGGACGGGAAACACCATATATTTT
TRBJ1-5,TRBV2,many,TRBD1,CASKGALYNQPQHF,TGTGCCAGCAAGGGGGCCCTCTACAATCAGCCCCAGCATTTT
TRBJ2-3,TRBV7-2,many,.,CASSSPLSTDTQYF,TGTGCCAGCAGCTCACCACTCAGCACAGATACGCAGTATTTT
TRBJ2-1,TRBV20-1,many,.,CSARDPAASYNEQFF,TGCAGTGCTAGAGACCCAGCGGCCTCCTACAATGAGCAGTTCTTC
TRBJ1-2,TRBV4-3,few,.,CASSQESPLVYGYTF,TGCGCCAGCAGCCAAGAGAGCCCCTTGGTCTATGGCTACACCTTC
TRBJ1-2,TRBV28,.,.,CASSLQGRYGYTF,TGTGCCAGCAGTTTACAGGGGCGGTATGGCTACACCTTC
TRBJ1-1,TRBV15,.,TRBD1,CATSRRQGEGTEAFF,TGTGCCACCAGCAGACGACAGGGCGAAGGCACTGAAGCTTTCTTT
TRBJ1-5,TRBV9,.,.,CASKRDGNQPQHF,TGTGCCAGCAAGAGGGACGGAAATCAGCCCCAGCATTTT
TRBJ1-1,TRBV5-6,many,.,CASSLFRGSRRGTEAFF,TGTGCCAGCAGCTTGTTTAGGGGGTCGCGACGGGGCACTGAAGCTTTCTTT
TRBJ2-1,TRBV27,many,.,CASSFYRPSERAYNEQFF,TGTGCCAGCAGTTTTTACCGCCCTAGCGAGAGAGCTTACAATGAGCAGTTCTTC
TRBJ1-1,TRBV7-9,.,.,CASSHGQPEAFF,TGTGCCAGCAGCCATGGACAGCCTGAAGCTTTCTTT
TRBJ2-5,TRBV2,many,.,CASGRTRQETQYF,TGTGCCAGCGGCCGGACGAGACAAGAGACCCAGTACTTC
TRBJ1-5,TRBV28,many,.,CASSGVGHQPQHF,TGTGCCAGCAGCGGGGTTGGGCATCAGCCCCAGCATTTT
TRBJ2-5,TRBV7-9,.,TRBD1,CASSLGQNRETQYF,TGTGCCAGCAGCTTGGGACAGAACAGGGAGACCCAGTACTTC
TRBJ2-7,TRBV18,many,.,CASSPRAAQGSYEQYF,TGTGCCAGCTCACCAAGGGCCGCCCAAGGCTCCTACGAGCAGTACTTC
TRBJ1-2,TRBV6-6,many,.,CASSYRRQGPYSGYTF,TGTGCCAGCAGTTACAGACGTCAGGGGCCTTATAGTGGCTACACCTTC
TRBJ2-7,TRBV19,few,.,CASSPGTASYEQYF,TGTGCCAGTAGCCCCGGGACCGCTTCCTACGAGCAGTACTTC
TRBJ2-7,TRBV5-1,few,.,CASRPFGGGPGEQYF,TGCGCCAGCAGACCTTTTGGAGGAGGGCCCGGCGAGCAGTACTTC
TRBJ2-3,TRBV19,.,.,CASSIVRGMVDTQYF,TGTGCCAGTAGTATAGTTCGGGGGATGGTAGATACGCAGTATTTT
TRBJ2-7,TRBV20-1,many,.,CSALGGGAGYEQYF,TGCAGTGCCCTAGGAGGGGGCGCGGGCTACGAGCAGTACTTC
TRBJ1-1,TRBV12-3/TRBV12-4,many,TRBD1,CASSLGRGRRTEAFF,TGTGCCAGCAGTTTAGGGAGGGGGCGCAGGACTGAAGCTTTCTTT
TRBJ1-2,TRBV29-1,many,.,CSDRTAGGYGYTF,TGCAGCGATCGGACAGCCGGCGGCTATGGCTACACCTTC
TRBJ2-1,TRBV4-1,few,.,CASSQAQGPGKRGNNEQFF,TGCGCCAGCAGCCAAGCCCAGGGACCAGGGAAGAGGGGGAACAATGAGCAGTTCTTC
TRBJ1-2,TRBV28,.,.,CASRKGGGYTF,TGTGCCAGCAGGAAAGGTGGTGGCTACACCTTC
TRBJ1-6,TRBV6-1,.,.,CASKPISYNSPLHF,TGTGCCAGCAAGCCAATCTCCTATAATTCACCCCTCCACTTT
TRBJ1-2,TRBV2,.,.,CASNGVNQNYGYTF,TGTGCCAGCAACGGGGTCAACCAAAACTATGGCTACACCTTC
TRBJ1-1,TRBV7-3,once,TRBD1,CASSTTGGAAEAFF,TGTGCCAGCAGCACAACAGGGGGCGCGGCTGAAGCTTTCTTT
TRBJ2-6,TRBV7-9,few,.,CASTDSGANVLTF,TGTGCCAGCACAGACTCTGGGGCCAACGTCCTGACTTTC
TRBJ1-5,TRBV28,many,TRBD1,CASSLYQTGKYQPQHF,TGTGCCAGCAGTCTTTACCAGACAGGGAAGTATCAGCCCCAGCATTTT
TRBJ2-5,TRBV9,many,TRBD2,CASSPPPGTSGEETQYF,TGTGCCAGCAGCCCCCCTCCCGGGACTAGCGGGGAGGAGACCCAGTACTTC
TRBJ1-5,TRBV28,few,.,CASRTAGSDQPQHF,TGTGCCAGCAGAACGGCAGGGAGCGATCAGCCCCAGCATTTT